This TCR beta chain appears in the sequencing data of a study of T-cell reconstitution after alpha-beta-depleted transplantation in children. Preparation of the TCRbeta library was carried out with unique molecular identifiers. One entry per CDR3 protein, called by TCRdb with MiXCR from the PCR reads. The data show about 420,000 distinct CDR3 sequences, roughly 11% seen once. V was trimmed by 5 bases and J by 4 bases, leaving 15 bases between them. The germline CDR1 and CDR2 sequences are SGHRS and YFSETQ. This CDR3 region has 15 residues. The TCR was taken from a human donor who donated a stem cell graft to a child with acute myeloid leukemia. The chain employs TRBV5-1 and TRBJ2-2; D gene unclear. This sample comprised PBMCs from the stem cell graft donor, obtained from the stem cell graft. DNA for the CDR3: TGCGCCAGCAGTATCCTCGAGAAGGGCACCGGGGAGCTGTTTTTT. Translated, it gives CASSILEKGTGELFF.